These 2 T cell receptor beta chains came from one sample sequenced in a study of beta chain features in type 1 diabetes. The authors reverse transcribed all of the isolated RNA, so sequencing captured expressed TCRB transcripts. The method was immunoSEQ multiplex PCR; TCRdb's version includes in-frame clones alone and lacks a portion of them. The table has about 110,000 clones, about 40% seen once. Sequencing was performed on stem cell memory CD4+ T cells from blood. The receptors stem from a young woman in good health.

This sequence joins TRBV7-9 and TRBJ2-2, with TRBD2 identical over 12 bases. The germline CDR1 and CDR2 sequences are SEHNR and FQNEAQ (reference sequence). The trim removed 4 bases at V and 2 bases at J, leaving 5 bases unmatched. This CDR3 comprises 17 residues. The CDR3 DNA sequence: TGTGCCAGCAGCTCGACTAGCGGGAGAGGCAACACCGGGGAGCTGTTTTTT. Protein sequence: CASSSTSGRGNTGELFF.

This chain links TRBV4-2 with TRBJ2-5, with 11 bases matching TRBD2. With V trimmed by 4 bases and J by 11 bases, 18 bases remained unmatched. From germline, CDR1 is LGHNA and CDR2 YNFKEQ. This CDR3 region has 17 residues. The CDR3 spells CASSRKLAGDDIHEQYF. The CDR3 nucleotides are TGTGCCAGCAGCCGTAAACTAGCGGGAGACGATATTCATGAGCAGTACTTC.